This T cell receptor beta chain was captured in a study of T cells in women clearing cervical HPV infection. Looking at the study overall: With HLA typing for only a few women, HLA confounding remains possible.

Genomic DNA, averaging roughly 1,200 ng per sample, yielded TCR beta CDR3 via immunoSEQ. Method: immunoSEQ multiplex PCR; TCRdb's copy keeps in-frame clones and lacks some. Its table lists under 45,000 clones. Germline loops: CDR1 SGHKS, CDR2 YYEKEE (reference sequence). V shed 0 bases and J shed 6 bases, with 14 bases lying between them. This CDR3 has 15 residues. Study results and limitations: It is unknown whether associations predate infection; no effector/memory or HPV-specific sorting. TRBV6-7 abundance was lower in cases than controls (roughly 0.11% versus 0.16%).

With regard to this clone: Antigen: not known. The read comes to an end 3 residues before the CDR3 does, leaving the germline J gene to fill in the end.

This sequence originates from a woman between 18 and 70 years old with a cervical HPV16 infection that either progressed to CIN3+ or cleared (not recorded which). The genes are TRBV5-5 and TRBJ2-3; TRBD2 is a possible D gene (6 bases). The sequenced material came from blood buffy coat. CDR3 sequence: CASSLAGGGADTQYF. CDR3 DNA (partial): TGTGCCAGCAGCTTGGCCGGGGGAGGAGCCGATACG.